The source of this T cell receptor beta chain is a study of CD8+CD57+ T cells in acquired aplastic anemia. For the study at large: On average, sorted CD4+ and CD8+ cells gave approximately 3 ug of DNA.

Study-wide findings and caveats: No significant difference in CD8+ Simpson's diversity was found between patients and controls. Patients and controls shared about 30 CD8+ CDR3 sequences, which appeared highly expressed in patients and within their immunodominant clones.

With regard to this clonotype: Its antigen is undetermined.

The germline V gene has CDR1 LNHDA and CDR2 SQIVND (reference sequence). This CDR3 spans 15 amino acids. The ends were cut back, 3 bases at V and 4 bases at J, with 13 bases in the middle. Genomic DNA provided the template from which TCR beta VDJ and CDR3 profiles were obtained. In TCRdb, the reads were re-called with MiXCR into one record per CDR3 protein. Of 150,000 to 200,000 distinct CDR3 sequences listed, around three fifths were seen once; the top ten hold around 45%. Input material: sorted CD4+, CD8+, or CD8+CD57+ T cells (not recorded which) from PBMCs. The chain employs TRBV19 and TRBJ1-3; a weak D match, TRBD1 (6 bases). The clonotype comes from a human donor with severe aplastic anemia or a healthy control (not recorded which). DNA for the CDR3: TGTGCCAGTAGTATGAAGGGGGGGGTCGGAAACACCATATATTTT. It codes for CASSMKGGVGNTIYF.